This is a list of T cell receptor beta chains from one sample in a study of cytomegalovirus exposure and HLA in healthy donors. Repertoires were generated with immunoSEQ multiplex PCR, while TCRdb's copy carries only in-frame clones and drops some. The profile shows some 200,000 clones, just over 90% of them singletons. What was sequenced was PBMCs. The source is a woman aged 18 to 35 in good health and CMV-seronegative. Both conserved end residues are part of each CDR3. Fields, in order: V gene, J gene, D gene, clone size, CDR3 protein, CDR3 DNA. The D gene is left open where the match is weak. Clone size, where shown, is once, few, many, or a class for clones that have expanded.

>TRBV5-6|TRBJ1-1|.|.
CASSLVSGRTEAFF
TGTGCCAGCAGCTTGGTCTCCGGCAGGACTGAAGCTTTCTTT
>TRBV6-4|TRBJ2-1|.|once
CASSDFLLATNEQFF
TGTGCCAGCAGTGATTTCCTACTAGCCACCAATGAGCAGTTCTTC
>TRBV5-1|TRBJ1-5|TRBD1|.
CASSLGDRNQPQHF
TGCGCCAGCAGCTTGGGGGACAGAAATCAGCCCCAGCATTTT
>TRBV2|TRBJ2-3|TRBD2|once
CASSELGLAGDTQYF
TGTGCCAGCAGTGAACTGGGGCTAGCGGGAGATACGCAGTATTTT
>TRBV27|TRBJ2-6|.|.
CASSLGAAGANVLTF
TGTGCCAGCAGTTTAGGAGCAGCGGGGGCCAACGTCCTGACTTTC
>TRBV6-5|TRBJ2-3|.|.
CASSRGTVTDTQYF
TGTGCCAGCAGCCGCGGGACAGTCACAGATACGCAGTATTTT
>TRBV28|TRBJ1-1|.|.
CASSFSGSSGTEAFF
TGTGCCAGCAGTTTTTCTGGTTCGTCCGGGACAGAAGCTTTCTTT
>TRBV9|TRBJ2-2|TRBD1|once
CASRRPGQGATGELFF
TGTGCCAGCAGAAGACCGGGACAGGGGGCGACCGGGGAGCTGTTTTTT
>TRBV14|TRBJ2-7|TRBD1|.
CASSIDRGHEQYF
TGTGCCAGCAGCATCGACAGGGGGCACGAGCAGTACTTC
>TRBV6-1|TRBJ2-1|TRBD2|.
CASSASPGLAGEKQFF
TGTGCCAGCAGTGCTTCCCCGGGACTAGCGGGAGAGAAGCAGTTCTTC
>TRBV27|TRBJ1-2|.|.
CASSLSGRYYGYTF
TGTGCCAGCAGTTTATCGGGCAGGTACTATGGCTACACCTTC
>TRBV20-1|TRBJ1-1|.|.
CSATGNTEAFF
TGCAGTGCTACAGGGAACACTGAAGCTTTCTTT
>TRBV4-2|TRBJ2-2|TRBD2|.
CASSRPSGRDGELFF
TGTGCCAGCAGCCGGCCTAGCGGGAGGGACGGGGAGCTGTTTTTT
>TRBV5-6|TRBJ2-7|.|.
CASSPEAPSYEQYF
TGTGCCAGCAGCCCAGAGGCCCCGTCCTACGAGCAGTACTTC
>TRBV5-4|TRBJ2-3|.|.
CASSSPIADTQYF
TGTGCCAGCAGCTCCCCGATAGCAGATACGCAGTATTTT
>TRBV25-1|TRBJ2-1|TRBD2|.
CASSDRLAGEKGEQFF
TGTGCCAGCAGTGACCGACTAGCGGGAGAAAAGGGCGAGCAGTTCTTC
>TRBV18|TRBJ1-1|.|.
CASSPGVGANTEAFF
TGTGCCAGCTCACCAGGTGTGGGCGCGAACACTGAAGCTTTCTTT
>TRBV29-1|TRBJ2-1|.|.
CSVPFRGSYNEQFF
TGCAGCGTTCCCTTCCGGGGAAGCTACAATGAGCAGTTCTTC
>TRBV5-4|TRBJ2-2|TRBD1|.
CASSHPDRENGELFF
TGTGCCAGCAGCCACCCCGACAGGGAGAACGGGGAGCTGTTTTTT
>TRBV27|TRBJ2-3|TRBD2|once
CASSTLAGGTDTQYF
TGTGCCAGCAGCACACTAGCGGGAGGGACAGATACGCAGTATTTT
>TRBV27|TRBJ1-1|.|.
CASSLRTAKTEAFF
TGTGCCAGCAGTTTGCGGACAGCCAAGACTGAAGCTTTCTTT
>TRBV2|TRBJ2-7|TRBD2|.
CASSGRLTSGKTDYEQYF
TGTGCCAGCAGTGGTCGGTTGACTAGCGGGAAAACGGACTACGAGCAGTACTTC
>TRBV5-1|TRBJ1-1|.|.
CASSLGLRGVNTEAFF
TGCGCCAGCAGCTTGGGTCTCAGGGGCGTCAACACTGAAGCTTTCTTT
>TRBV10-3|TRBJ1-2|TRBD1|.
CAISTGGPNYGYTF
TGTGCCATATCGACAGGGGGCCCTAACTATGGCTACACCTTC
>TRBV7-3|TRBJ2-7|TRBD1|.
CASSSSGGVYEQYF
TGTGCCAGCAGCTCCTCAGGGGGTGTCTACGAGCAGTACTTC
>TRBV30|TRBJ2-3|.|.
CAWSPDQIRQYF
TGTGCCTGGAGCCCCGATCAGATAAGGCAGTATTTT
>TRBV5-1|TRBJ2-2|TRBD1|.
CAGRTGPRTGELFF
TGCGCCGGAAGGACAGGGCCTCGTACCGGGGAGCTGTTTTTT
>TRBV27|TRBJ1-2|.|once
CASSLSFGGRGYTF
TGTGCCAGCAGTTTATCGTTTGGGGGCAGGGGCTACACCTTC
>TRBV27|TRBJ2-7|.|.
CASSLTWGEGVYEQYF
TGTGCCAGCAGTTTAACATGGGGGGAGGGGGTGTACGAGCAGTACTTC
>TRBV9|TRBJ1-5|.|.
CASSVDLRRGNQPQHF
TGTGCCAGCAGCGTAGACCTCAGGAGGGGCAATCAGCCCCAGCATTTT
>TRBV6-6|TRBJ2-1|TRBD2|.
CASSFLAGIRSNEQFF
TGTGCCAGCAGTTTCCTAGCGGGAATCCGATCCAATGAGCAGTTCTTC
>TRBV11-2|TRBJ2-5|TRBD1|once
CASSPPGTGEETQYF
TGTGCCAGCAGCCCCCCCGGGACAGGGGAAGAGACCCAGTACTTC
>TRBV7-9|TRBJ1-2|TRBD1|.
CASSSLATGNYGYTF
TGTGCCAGCAGCTCATTAGCGACAGGGAACTATGGCTACACCTTC
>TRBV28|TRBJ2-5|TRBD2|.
CASSFRLAGTKETQYF
TGTGCCAGCAGTTTTAGGCTAGCGGGAACCAAAGAGACCCAGTACTTC
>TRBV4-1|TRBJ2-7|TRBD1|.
CASSHGQGPYEQYF
TGCGCCAGCAGCCACGGACAGGGGCCCTACGAGCAGTACTTC
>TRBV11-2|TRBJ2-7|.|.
CASSTTALYSSEQYF
TGTGCCAGCAGCACTACCGCCCTATATTCGAGCGAGCAGTACTTC
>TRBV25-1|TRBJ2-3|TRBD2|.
CASSDSGGLRDTQYF
TGTGCCAGCAGTGACTCGGGAGGTCTAAGAGATACGCAGTATTTT
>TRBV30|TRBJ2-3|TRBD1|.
CAWASRGRTDTQYF
TGTGCCTGGGCGTCCAGGGGGCGGACAGATACGCAGTATTTT
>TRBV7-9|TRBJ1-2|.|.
CASSDSNAPYGYTF
TGTGCCAGCAGCGACTCCAACGCACCCTATGGCTACACCTTC
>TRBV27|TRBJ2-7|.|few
CASSLSPYEQYF
TGTGCCAGCAGTCTCTCCCCCTACGAGCAGTACTTC
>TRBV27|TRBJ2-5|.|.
CASKGAGGPGGQETQYF
TGTGCCAGCAAAGGGGCGGGAGGCCCAGGGGGGCAAGAGACCCAGTACTTC
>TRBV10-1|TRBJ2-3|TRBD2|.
CASSEVPSGRVSTDTQYF
TGCGCCAGCAGTGAGGTGCCTAGCGGGAGAGTAAGCACAGATACGCAGTATTTT
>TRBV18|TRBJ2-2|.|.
CASSPGAPLGLFF
TGTGCCAGCTCACCGGGGGCACCTCTTGGTCTGTTTTTT
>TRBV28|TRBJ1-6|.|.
CASRPTTGGGSPLHF
TGTGCCAGCAGACCGACGACAGGTGGTGGTTCACCCCTCCACTTT
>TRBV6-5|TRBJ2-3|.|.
CASSEADTQYF
TGTGCCAGCAGTGAGGCAGATACGCAGTATTTT
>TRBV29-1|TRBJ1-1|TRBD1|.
CSASDRATEAFF
TGCAGCGCCTCTGACAGGGCCACTGAAGCTTTCTTT